The rows below give T cell receptor beta chains drawn from one sample of a study of blood T cell repertoires in COVID-19. Measured with immunoSEQ multiplex PCR; TCRdb has only the in-frame clones, and not every one. The sample holds some 170,000 clones, about 87% seen once. Input material: peripheral blood. The receptors were gathered from a woman aged 55-75 years who had recovered from COVID-19. Both conserved end residues are part of each CDR3. A D gene is named only where the DNA matches it firmly.

TRBJ1-2 | TRBV28 | TRBD1 | CASRGTGVYGYTF | TGTGCCAGTAGGGGGACAGGGGTCTATGGCTACACCTTC
TRBJ1-1 | TRBV6-6 | - | CASSYPLRAGEAFF | TGTGCCAGCAGTTACCCCCTAAGGGCGGGAGAAGCTTTCTTT
TRBJ1-6 | TRBV4-1 | TRBD1 | CASSYPGQGISPLHF | TGCGCCAGCAGCTATCCGGGACAGGGGATTTCACCCCTCCACTTT
TRBJ1-1 | TRBV11-3 | - | CASSSGTRTEAFF | TGTGCCAGCAGCTCCGGGACACGGACTGAAGCTTTCTTT
TRBJ1-2 | TRBV28 | - | CASSTNSGFRNYGYTF | TGTGCCAGCAGTACTAACAGCGGGTTTCGTAACTATGGCTACACCTTC
TRBJ2-2 | TRBV28 | - | CASSFGYIGENTGELFF | TGTGCCAGCAGTTTTGGGTACATCGGGGAAAACACCGGGGAGCTGTTTTTT
TRBJ1-2 | TRBV19 | TRBD1 | CASSTRLPDRGVFNYGYTF | TGTGCCAGTAGTACCCGGCTCCCAGACAGGGGAGTCTTTAACTATGGCTACACCTTC
TRBJ1-2 | TRBV7-9 | - | CASSWGGTRGYGYTF | TGTGCCAGCAGCTGGGGGGGGACCAGAGGCTATGGCTACACCTTC
TRBJ2-5 | TRBV5-1 | TRBD2 | CASSQSGYTGGETQYF | TGCGCCAGCAGCCAATCGGGGTACACCGGGGGGGAGACCCAGTACTTC
TRBJ1-2 | TRBV5-1 | - | CASSLALHAKYGYTF | TGCGCCAGCAGCTTGGCTCTTCATGCTAAGTATGGCTACACCTTC
TRBJ2-7 | TRBV11-3 | TRBD2 | CASSLGSGGSYEQYF | TGTGCCAGCAGCTTAGGTAGCGGGGGATCCTACGAGCAGTACTTC
TRBJ2-2 | TRBV4-1 | TRBD2 | CASSQGRLAGGRRGGELFF | TGCGCCAGCAGCCAAGGCCGACTAGCGGGGGGACGACGGGGCGGGGAGCTGTTTTTT
TRBJ1-5 | TRBV5-6 | - | CASSSLGENQPQHF | TGTGCCAGCAGCTCCTTAGGGGAAAATCAGCCCCAGCATTTT
TRBJ2-1 | TRBV5-1 | TRBD1 | CASSLAGQGSGEQFF | TGCGCCAGCAGCTTGGCGGGACAGGGATCCGGTGAGCAGTTCTTC
TRBJ1-1 | TRBV28 | - | CASSFGGAADTEAFF | TGTGCCAGCAGTTTTGGCGGGGCAGCGGACACTGAAGCTTTCTTT
TRBJ2-7 | TRBV6-2/TRBV6-3 | - | CASSYRLGGRAYEQYF | TGTGCCAGCAGTTACCGCTTAGGGGGACGGGCCTACGAGCAGTACTTC
TRBJ1-6 | TRBV15 | TRBD1 | CATSRTTRQGSPLHF | TGTGCCACCAGCAGAACAACCCGACAGGGCTCACCCCTCCACTTT
TRBJ1-2 | TRBV5-6 | - | CASSFRQDLRGGYTF | TGTGCCAGCAGCTTTAGACAGGACCTCCGCGGGGGCTACACCTTC
TRBJ1-2 | TRBV3-1/TRBV3-2 | - | CASSPRAGGSRYGYTF | TGTGCCAGCAGCCCAAGGGCGGGGGGTAGCCGGTATGGCTACACCTTC
TRBJ1-2 | TRBV28 | TRBD1 | CASSPPPGQGVSGYTF | TGTGCCAGCAGTCCGCCCCCCGGACAGGGAGTATCAGGCTACACCTTC
TRBJ2-7 | TRBV12-5 | - | CASGLVQDRSYEQYF | TGTGCTAGTGGTTTGGTACAGGATCGCTCCTACGAGCAGTACTTC
TRBJ1-6 | TRBV27 | TRBD1 | CASGFWTGENSPLHF | TGTGCCAGCGGATTCTGGACAGGGGAGAATTCACCCCTCCACTTT
TRBJ2-5 | TRBV10-3 | - | CAIRGSETQYF | TGTGCCATCCGGGGGTCGGAGACCCAGTACTTC
TRBJ2-2 | TRBV5-1 | TRBD1 | CASSPPGQGNTGELFF | TGCGCCAGCAGTCCGCCGGGACAGGGGAACACCGGGGAGCTGTTTTTT
TRBJ1-1 | TRBV24-1 | TRBD1 | CATRGTGLGTEAFF | TGTGCCACCAGAGGGACAGGTCTAGGGACTGAAGCTTTCTTT
TRBJ2-3 | TRBV6-5 | - | CASSHLVFGTDTQYF | TGTGCCAGCAGCCACCTAGTTTTTGGCACAGATACGCAGTATTTT